The 31 T cell receptor beta chains listed next were all sequenced from one sample in a study of post-analysis software for immune sequencing data. Study observations and caveats: TRBV5-6, TRBV5-1 and TRBV20-1 were among four or five TRBV segments more frequent in patients than controls.

Antigen specificity for these receptors is unknown. TCR beta cDNA libraries included unique molecular identifiers. A single record per CDR3 protein comes from TCRdb applying MiXCR to the PCR reads. The table includes roughly 730,000 distinct CDR3 sequences, roughly 27% detected once. Sample: blood. These receptors all come from a girl aged 10 to 17 with multiple sclerosis.

This clonotype was seen only a few times. The chain is built from TRBV4-1 and TRBJ2-2, with D unresolved. The germline V and J ends were trimmed by 2 bases and 4 bases, with 8 bases remaining between them. Germline-derived CDR1 and CDR2 are MGHRA and YSYEKL. The CDR3 is made up of 14 amino acids. The DNA of the CDR3 is TGCGCCAGCAGCCAACCAACTGGCACCGGGGAGCTGTTTTTT. This codes for CASSQPTGTGELFF.

This rearrangement joins TRBV7-9 to TRBJ2-7, with 7 positions matching TRBD1. Per germline, CDR1 SEHNR and CDR2 FQNEAQ (reference sequence). With V trimmed by 5 bases and J by 6 bases, 7 bases remained unmatched. This CDR3 is 13 amino acids long. The CDR3 region has the DNA TGTGCCAGCAGCATTGCAGGGGGTGTCGAGCAGTACTTC. As protein: CASSIAGGVEQYF.

The rearrangement uses TRBV6-2 or TRBV6-3 and TRBJ2-5; 7 bases fit TRBD1. The CDR3 extends over 13 amino acids. In germline, CDR1 is MNHEY, CDR2 SVGEGT. J was trimmed by 11 bases and V by 6 bases; bases with no gene match: 12. CDR3 nucleotide sequence: TGTGCCAGCAGCCCGACAGGGCACCAGGAGCAGTACTTC. Protein sequence: CASSPTGHQEQYF.

The rearrangement uses TRBV7-2 and TRBJ2-1; D not certain. Looked up from germline, CDR1 is SGHTA and CDR2 is FQGNSA. V was shortened by 5 bases and J by 2 bases, with 13 bases between the two germline ends. CDR3 length: 15 amino acids. DNA for the CDR3: TGTGCCAGCAGCCTCGCCGTAGGTACCTACAATGAGCAGTTCTTC. This sequence encodes CASSLAVGTYNEQFF.

The genes are TRBV5-1 and TRBJ1-2; no clear D gene. V gave up 4 bases and J gave up 7 bases, with 14 bases separating them. Germline V gene lookup returns CDR1 SGHRS and CDR2 YFSETQ. CDR3 length: 13 amino acids. CDR3 in DNA: TGCGCCAGCAGCCGACCCGAAGGCATTGGCTACACCTTC. Its translation is CASSRPEGIGYTF.

This clonotype was seen a handful of times. A read error may explain this, as a much larger clone is one base away. This rearrangement joins TRBV5-6 to TRBJ2-7; 10 positions agree with TRBD1. Germline trimming cut 4 bases from V and 7 bases from J; bases unmatched to any gene: 8. The CDR3 is 14 residues long. Germline CDR1 SGHDT, CDR2 YYEEEE. The DNA for the CDR3 is TGTGCCAGCAGCGGAGACAGGGGGCGTGGAGAGCAGTACTTC. Translation: CASSGDRGRGEQYF.

This chain uses TRBV20-1 with TRBJ1-2, with 11 bases that match TRBD1. The ends lost 3 bases at V and 4 bases at J; junction bases unmatched: 4. CDR1 is DFQATT and CDR2 is SNEGSKA in the germline V gene (reference sequence). This CDR3 is built from 14 residues. CDR3 region: CSARGDRGFYGYTF. The CDR3, as DNA: TGCAGTGCTAGGGGGGACAGGGGGTTCTATGGCTACACCTTC.

The chain recombines TRBV20-1 with TRBJ2-1; 10 nucleotides match TRBD2. V dropped 1 base and J dropped 8; count of bases not matched to a gene: 5. CDR1 and CDR2 (germline): DFQATT, SNEGSKA (reference sequence). The length of the CDR3 is 14 residues. For the CDR3, the DNA is TGCAGTGCTAGAGCTGTAGCGGGAGGCGATGAGCAGTTCTTC. It codes for CSARAVAGGDEQFF.

This clonotype was detected a few times. This sequence joins TRBV7-8 and TRBJ1-6; D may be TRBD1 (5 bases). The ends were cut back, 2 bases at V and 0 bases at J, with 11 bases in the middle. The CDR3 is 17 amino acids. Germline V gives CDR1 SGHVS, CDR2 FQNEAQ. The CDR3 DNA sequence: TGTGCCAGCAGCTTATTCAGGGAGAGCTCCTATAATTCACCCCTCCACTTT. The encoded protein is CASSLFRESSYNSPLHF.

A few counts support this clonotype. The rearrangement links TRBV5-5 to TRBJ2-2; the match to TRBD1 covers 7 bases. The CDR3 is 14 amino acids. V shed 5 bases, J shed 3 bases, and the junction held 4 bases outside the gene matches. Germline CDR1 reads SGHKS; CDR2 reads YYEKEE (reference sequence). The CDR3 DNA is TGTGCCAGCAGGTCCGGGACAGACACCGGGGAGCTGTTTTTT. Translated: CASRSGTDTGELFF. Together with reference TRBV5-5 and TRBJ2-2, the CDR3 gives the full variable domain: DAGVTQSPTHLIKTRGQQVTLRCSPISGHKSVSWYQQVLGQGPQFIFQYYEKEERGRGNFPDRFSARQFPNYSSELNVNALLLGDSALYLCASRSGTDTGELFFGEGSRLTVL.

This clonotype was detected a few times. V gene TRBV20-1 combines with J gene TRBJ2-4, with 7 bases identical to TRBD2. The V and J ends lost 6 bases and 0 bases, in that order; junction bases with no gene match: 8. The CDR3 is made up of 15 amino acids. CDR1 is DFQATT and CDR2 is SNEGSKA in the germline V gene (reference sequence). The CDR3 sequence is CSAASGNVAKNIQYF. CDR3 sequence (DNA): TGCAGTGCAGCCAGCGGGAACGTAGCCAAAAACATTCAGTACTTC.

The chain joins TRBV7-8 to TRBJ2-5; tentatively, D is TRBD1 (6 bases). Deletions cut 5 bases from V and 3 bases from J, with 7 bases between. The CDR3 runs 12 residues. Germline CDR1 SGHVS, CDR2 FQNEAQ. The CDR3 DNA follows: TGTGCCAGCAGCCGGACAGAAGAGACCCAGTACTTC. This translates into CASSRTEETQYF.

There are a few counts of this clonotype. The chain employs TRBV5-1 and TRBJ1-5, with D possibly matching TRBD1 (5 bases). Trimming took off 0 bases at V and 2 bases at J, with 15 bases between the two ends. The CDR3 extends over 17 amino acids. Germline values: CDR1 SGHRS, CDR2 YFSETQ. CDR3 sequence: CASSLGPPGTGNQPQHF. Written as DNA, the CDR3 is TGCGCCAGCAGCTTGGGACCTCCAGGGACGGGCAATCAGCCCCAGCATTTT.

Only a few counts were recorded for this clonotype. The chain uses TRBV9 and TRBJ2-3; TRBD2 agrees at 7 bases. The CDR3 is made up of 16 amino acids. Trimming took 3 bases from V and 0 from J; bases not matched to a gene: 7. The germline V gene encodes CDR1 SGDLS and CDR2 YYNGEE. CDR3 coding DNA: TGTGCCAGCAGCGGACCTAGCGGACCTAGCACAGATACGCAGTATTTT. It is translated as CASSGPSGPSTDTQYF. Full variable domain (rest looked up from reference TRBV9 and TRBJ2-3): DSGVTQTPKHLITATGQRVTLRCSPRSGDLSVYWYQQSLDQGLQFLIQYYNGEERAKGNILERFSAQQFPDLHSELNLSSLELGDSALYFCASSGPSGPSTDTQYFGPGTRLTVL.

CDR3 coding DNA: TGCAGTGCCGGGGGAGAGCGGGAAACTTCCTACGAGCAGTACTTC. It is translated as CSAGGERETSYEQYF. The chain has TRBV20-1 and TRBJ2-5, with 7 bases matching TRBD2. The J call may be in error: the DNA end matches TRBJ2-7 better. The CDR3 contains 15 residues. Germline V lookup: CDR1 DFQATT, CDR2 SNEGSKA (reference sequence).

The J gene is TRBJ2-5, the V gene TRBV5-1; D is perhaps TRBD1 or TRBD2 (5 bases each). V gave up 0 bases and J gave up 2 bases, with 17 bases separating them. The CDR3 sequence is 17 residues long. The germline V gene encodes CDR1 SGHRS and CDR2 YFSETQ. CDR3 nucleotides: TGCGCCAGCAGCTTGGGCTTGGGGACCGACATACAAGAGACCCAGTACTTC. Translating it yields CASSLGLGTDIQETQYF.

The V gene is TRBV7-9, the J gene TRBJ2-1; 9 nucleotides align to TRBD2. The ends lost 5 bases at V and 7 bases at J; junction bases unmatched: 9. Germline values: CDR1 SEHNR, CDR2 FQNEAQ (reference sequence). This CDR3 has 15 amino acids. In nucleotides, the CDR3 is TGTGCCAGCAGCAGACCGCGGGGGGGGGAGAATGAGCAGTTCTTC. Its translation is CASSRPRGGENEQFF.

The chain carries TRBV3-1 and TRBJ2-5; perhaps TRBD2 as D (6 bases). Germline V lookup: CDR1 LGHDT, CDR2 YNNKEL (reference sequence). V lost 7 bases to trimming and J lost 4 bases, with 13 bases between them. The CDR3 spans 13 residues. This CDR3 reads CASTIQGGETQYF. DNA for the CDR3: TGTGCCAGCACAATCCAGGGAGGAGAGACCCAGTACTTC.

This clonotype occurred a few times. V gene TRBV7-2 combines with J gene TRBJ2-1, with D uncertain. CDR3 length: 13 residues. Germline values: CDR1 SGHTA, CDR2 FQGNSA. The germline V and J ends were trimmed by 5 bases and 13 bases, with 18 bases remaining between them. The CDR3 DNA is TGTGCCAGCAGCACGCGGACCAATAGAGTTCAGTTCTTC. Protein: CASSTRTNRVQFF.

This clonotype was seen only a few times. The chain joins TRBV29-1 to TRBJ2-5, with 10 bases identical to TRBD1. CDR1 is SQVTM and CDR2 is ANQGSEA in the germline V gene. The trim removed 7 bases at V and 6 bases at J, leaving 17 bases unmatched. The CDR3 spans 16 residues. CDR3 region: CSGGRPGGQGLKTQYF. Here the CDR3 DNA reads TGCAGCGGCGGACGCCCGGGGGGACAGGGGTTGAAGACCCAGTACTTC.

The chain couples TRBV10-3 to TRBJ2-1; 9 bases are a match to TRBD1. The V segment lost 7 bases and the J segment 12 bases; nucleotides outside the gene matches: 19. The CDR3 length is 16 residues. The germline gives CDR1 ENHRY, CDR2 SYGVKD. This chain's CDR3 is CAIKDTPVTGGGGQFF. CDR3 nucleotides: TGTGCCATCAAGGACACCCCCGTTACAGGGGGCGGTGGGCAGTTCTTC.

The chain has TRBV6-1 and TRBJ1-5; no clear D. The V end was cut by 7 bases, the J end by 1 base, with 14 bases between. From germline, CDR1 is MNHNS and CDR2 SASEGT. The CDR3 contains 15 residues. In nucleotides, the CDR3 is TGTGCCAGCAATCCCCGCCAGCACAGCAATCAGCCCCAGCATTTT. Amino acid sequence: CASNPRQHSNQPQHF.

There are a few counts of this clonotype. V gene TRBV9 combines with J gene TRBJ2-2; D may match TRBD1 or TRBD2 (5 bases each). Trimming shortened V by 2 bases and J by 6 bases, and 14 bases separated the two germline ends. The CDR3 spans 15 residues. The germline V gene encodes CDR1 SGDLS and CDR2 YYNGEE. The CDR3 is CASSVQGAGAGELFF. CDR3 DNA sequence: TGTGCCAGCAGCGTCCAAGGGGCGGGCGCCGGGGAGCTGTTTTTT.

Worth noting for this clonotype: The junction shows a germline mismatch at one end, possibly a read error. The V gene is TRBV9, the J gene TRBJ2-7; TRBD1 matches 9 bases. CDR3 length: 14 amino acids. Germline assignment: CDR1 SGDLS and CDR2 YYNGEE. The CDR3 spells CASSVGGQGYERYF. CDR3 DNA sequence: TGTGCCAGCAGCGTAGGGGGACAGGGCTACGAGCGGTACTTC.

This clonotype was observed at least ten times. The V gene is TRBV6-1, the J gene TRBJ2-1; 8 positions agree with TRBD1. This CDR3 region has 12 residues. V was pared by 7 bases and J by 6 bases, with 2 bases of the junction left unmatched. Germline-derived CDR1 and CDR2 are MNHNS and SASEGT. The CDR3: CASTGTGNEQFF. The CDR3 coding sequence is TGTGCCAGCACAGGGACAGGCAATGAGCAGTTCTTC.

This clonotype was counted between two and nine times. The rearrangement uses TRBV4-1 and TRBJ1-5; perhaps TRBD1 as D (6 bases). Trimming left V 5 bases short and J 4 bases short, with 18 bases between. The CDR3 runs 16 residues. The germline V gene encodes CDR1 MGHRA and CDR2 YSYEKL. CDR3 amino acids: CASSVGPDRPNQPQHF. The DNA for the CDR3 is TGCGCCAGCAGCGTAGGGCCGGACAGACCTAATCAGCCCCAGCATTTT.

V is TRBV7-9 and J is TRBJ1-1; 8 nucleotides match TRBD1. With V trimmed by 5 bases and J by 4 bases, 12 bases remained unmatched. The germline gives CDR1 SEHNR, CDR2 FQNEAQ (reference sequence). CDR3 length: 16 residues. CDR3 in DNA: TGTGCCAGCAGCACAACGACAGGGGTCGGTGTCACTGAAGCTTTCTTT. This translates into CASSTTTGVGVTEAFF.

The rearrangement links TRBV20-1 to TRBJ2-7; D perhaps matches TRBD2 (5 bases). This CDR3 is 15 amino acids long. V dropped 5 bases and J dropped 7 bases, with 24 bases sitting between them. Germline assignment: CDR1 DFQATT and CDR2 SNEGSKA (reference sequence). This CDR3 is CSARAEASRHNEQYF. The CDR3 DNA is TGCAGTGCTCGGGCGGAGGCTAGCAGACACAATGAGCAGTACTTC.

The chain has TRBV24-1 and TRBJ1-5; 8 bases agree with TRBD1. V lost 4 bases, J lost 5 bases, and 3 bases stayed unmatched. The CDR3 runs to 14 residues. Germline values: CDR1 KGHDR, CDR2 SFDVKD. DNA for the CDR3: TGTGCCACCAGTGAGACAGGGGACCATCAGCCCCAGCATTTT. This codes for CATSETGDHQPQHF.

The sample holds a few counts of this clonotype. The rearrangement uses TRBV7-9 and TRBJ1-1; D unclear. The germline V gene encodes CDR1 SEHNR and CDR2 FQNEAQ (reference sequence). V lost 5 bases, J lost 4 bases, and 17 bases lay in between. This CDR3 region has 15 residues. CDR3: CASSNTRTGRTEAFF. DNA for the CDR3: TGTGCCAGCAGCAACACCAGGACCGGGCGCACTGAAGCTTTCTTT. The complete variable domain, with remaining parts taken from reference TRBV7-9 and TRBJ1-1, reads DTGVSQNPRHKITKRGQNVTFRCDPISEHNRLYWYRQTLGQGPEFLTYFQNEAQLEKSRLLSDRFSAERPKGSFSTLEIQRTEQGDSAMYLCASSNTRTGRTEAFFGQGTRLTVV.

The rearrangement uses TRBV7-2 and TRBJ2-1, with unresolved D. The ends were cut back, 5 bases at V and 4 bases at J, with 9 bases in the middle. Per the germline V gene, CDR1 is SGHTA and CDR2 is FQGNSA. The CDR3 loop spans 13 amino acids. For the CDR3, the DNA is TGTGCCAGCAGCCCAACTACGTACAATGAGCAGTTCTTC. It codes for CASSPTTYNEQFF.